Listed here is a single T cell receptor (beta chain). These data are taken from a study of blood T cell repertoires in COVID-19. The wider study: COVID-19 samples from acute and convalescent phases originated in the United States, Italy and Spain.

J gave up 6 bases and V 0 bases, and 5 bases lay outside the gene matches. CDR1 is SGHRS and CDR2 is YFSETQ in the germline V gene. The CDR3 runs to 14 residues. Libraries were prepared by immunoSEQ multiplex PCR; TCRdb keeps only in-frame clonotypes and omits some of them. The sample has around 130,000 clones; around 85% are singletons. The clonotype originates from a human donor in a cohort sampled during active COVID-19. The rearrangement links TRBV5-1 to TRBJ1-2, with 7 bases fitting TRBD1. The sequencing sample was made of peripheral blood. CDR3 sequence (DNA): TGCGCCAGCAGCTTGGGACAGGGCCCTAATGGCTACACCTTC. Translated, it gives CASSLGQGPNGYTF.